Described below is a single TCR beta chain sequence and its context. Its antigen is undetermined. TCRdb reanalysed the 5' RACE reads using MiXCR and keeps one entry per CDR3 protein. This sample has approximately 700,000 distinct CDR3 sequences, with roughly 18% found just once. The germline V gene encodes CDR1 MNHNS and CDR2 SASEGT. Germline trimming cut 6 bases from V and 12 bases from J; bases unmatched to any gene: 15. This CDR3 comprises 14 residues. This sample was included in a study of identical twins. Findings of the study overall: It was out-of-frame TCR alpha sharing in monozygotic twins that models underestimated.

Separately, the same data were catalogued under a study of T cells expressing NK-cell markers. From that report: Investigators obtained TCR beta repertoires from sorted CD3+CD56+NKG2C+, CD3+CD56+NKG2C- and CD3+CD56-NKG2C+ T cells. The leading position in the CD3+CD56-NKG2C+ fraction of several donors also went to these clonotypes.

The chain employs TRBV6-1 and TRBJ2-3, with TRBD2 identical over 7 bases. The source of this sequence is a young woman in good health. Sequencing was done on a sample of PBMCs. The CDR3 DNA follows: TGTGCCAGCAGCGGGACTAACCTAGGGACTCGCCAGTATTTT. The encoded protein is CASSGTNLGTRQYF.